Sequencing of this T cell receptor beta chain was carried out in a study of T cell changes during pregnancy in multiple sclerosis. The CDR3 sequence is 15 residues long. The germline gives CDR1 SNHLY, CDR2 FYNNEI. Trimming removed 1 base from V and 0 bases from J, with 10 bases in between. Using immunoSEQ multiplex PCR, the repertoire was profiled, and TCRdb retains in-frame clones only, with some absent. The sample has over 65,000 clones; 75% to 95% are singletons. The receptor was derived from a female donor in good health, enrolled as a control in a pregnancy study. The V and J genes are TRBV2 and TRBJ2-7, with D perhaps TRBD1 (6 bases). The source was peripheral blood, collected in the first trimester of pregnancy. The CDR3 nucleotides are TGTGCCAGCAGTGAAGGGACAGCCGGCTCCTACGAGCAGTACTTC. It yields the protein CASSEGTAGSYEQYF.